The T cell receptor beta chain under discussion was sequenced for a study of cytomegalovirus exposure and HLA in healthy donors. There are 13 residues in the CDR3. CDR1 and CDR2 (germline): SGHDT, YYEEEE. The ends were cut back, 4 bases at V and 8 bases at J, with 15 bases in the middle. Measured with immunoSEQ multiplex PCR; TCRdb has only the in-frame clones, and not every one. The repertoire holds hundreds of thousands of clones, with approximately 90% as singletons. The specimen sequenced was PBMCs. This receptor was taken from a woman aged 18-29 years in good health and CMV-seronegative. The chain couples TRBV5-6 to TRBJ1-2; D not certain. CDR3 amino acids: CASSTLRREGYTF. The DNA for the CDR3 is TGTGCCAGCAGCACCCTCCGCCGCGAGGGCTACACCTTC. The full variable domain, completed using reference TRBV5-6 and TRBJ1-2, is DAGVTQSPTHLIKTRGQQVTLRCSPKSGHDTVSWYQQALGQGPQFIFQYYEEEERQRGNFPDRFSGHQFPNYSSELNVNALLLGDSALYLCASSTLRREGYTFGSGTRLTVV.